This section outlines one TCR beta chain sequence together with its context. What this receptor recognizes is not known. No much larger clone exists at a distance of one base, and base qualities are not known. Each collaborating institution followed its own protocols to collect whole blood in K2EDTA tubes. Collaborator samples were shipped for TCRbeta analysis as frozen whole blood, isolated PBMCs, or DNA extracted from either sample type. The immunoSEQ Assay, a bias-controlled multiplex PCR, was used to amplify TCRbeta CDR3 regions from genomic DNA. Concerning the study's data processing: Nucleated cell counts per sample were estimated from amplification of reference gene primers within the assay. Sequence reads were collapsed and filtered to measure the absolute abundance of every unique TCRbeta CDR3 rearrangement. For each sample, productive Simpson clonality was calculated as the square root of Simpson's diversity index across productive rearrangements. Drawn from immuneACCESS, this table holds only the in-frame rearrangements with V and J called that TCRdb kept. Clones are partly lost; checked studies trace under half to an unresolved V gene and leave the rest unexplained. Clone size and V and J calls were adopted from that table, with D and trimming inferred from the DNA. Within this sample are around 100,000 clones, with roughly nine tenths of them counted one time only. The top ten constitute approximately 5% of the sample.

CDR1 and CDR2, per the germline V gene, are SGHTA and FQGNSA. V trim: 1 base; J trim: 2 bases; unmatched bases: 2. CDR3 length: 15 amino acids, cysteine to phenylalanine. Left in the record is the CDR3 DNA by itself, 45 bases read in frame from the first base. The data were taken from a study of blood T cell repertoires in COVID-19 (dated by TCRdb to the early 2020s). About the full investigation: Collaborator samples came from the United States, Italy and Spain and covered acute and convalescent phases of COVID-19. Samples came from the ongoing ImmuneRACE study (first 160 participants) plus 1,254 subjects from 6 global collaborators. A freely available public database, intended as a resource for researchers studying the immune response to SARS-CoV-2, is where the repertoires were released. Sample metadata almost always included a de-identified subject ID, COVID-19 status, age in years and sex. Where available, HLA class I and class II types were obtained from metadata supplied by the sample provider rather than from assay-based typing. Deeply sampled blood TCRbeta repertoires from subjects exposed to, actively infected with, or recovered from COVID-19 were included in the dataset. The prospective study material was composed of cDNA or gDNA derived from T cells, B-cell-depleted T cells, or PBMCs.

Overall results and qualifications from the work: The amount of clinical and demographic metadata varied by source and participant and was provided uncurated.

The sequenced material came from peripheral blood. The chain links TRBV7-2 with TRBJ2-5; 9 bases in the middle match TRBD2. This clonotype was sampled from a human donor in a cohort sampled during active COVID-19. This receptor carries the CDR3 CASSLGGGAQETQYF. The nucleotide sequence reads as follows: TGTGCCAGCAGCTTAGGCGGGGGGGCGCAAGAGACCCAGTACTTC.